Below are 14 T cell receptor beta chains sequenced from a single sample in a study of CD8 T cells in Susac syndrome (dated 2019 in TCRdb). The receptor library was made with the immunoSEQ multiplex PCR assay. RNA was extracted with the RNeasy kit and roughly 0.45 to 1 ug was reverse transcribed using random hexamers. The public reads were quality trimmed at Q25 with fastp and then assembled into clones with MiXCR by TCRdb, keeping productive beta chains. Every entry covers one CDR3 protein and lists the most common genes and DNA from its rows. For this sample the table gives around 150,000 distinct CDR3 sequences, of which 94% were detected only once. The leading ten clones occupy roughly 0.1% of the sample. Source material: CD4+ T cells from PBMCs. The receptors originated from a human donor with multiple sclerosis.

The CDR3, as DNA: TGTGCCAGCAGCCGCCAAGCTCAGCCTTACACTGAAGCTTTCTTT. Translating gives CASSRQAQPYTEAFF. V is TRBV4-2 and J is TRBJ1-1; D is unclear. Between the trimmed V and J ends, which lost 4 bases and 3 bases, there was a span of 15 bases. The germline V gene has CDR1 LGHNA and CDR2 YNFKEQ. There are 15 residues in the CDR3.

The CDR3 DNA reads TGCAGTGCTCCCAGGGACAGCCCGGCTGTGGGCACTGAAGCTTTCTTT. Amino acid sequence: CSAPRDSPAVGTEAFF. J is TRBJ1-1 and V is TRBV20-1; TRBD1 matches 7 bases. CDR3 length equals 16 residues. Germline V gene sequence: CDR1 DFQATT, CDR2 SNEGSKA (reference sequence). Germline trimming cut 5 bases from V and 4 bases from J; bases unmatched to any gene: 16.

The CDR3 DNA reads TGCAGCGTTGGCCACCGAGAGACCCAGTACTTC. Protein: CSVGHRETQYF. The chain joins TRBV29-1 to TRBJ2-5; D gene uncertain. The germline CDR1 and CDR2 sequences are SQVTM and ANQGSEA. V dropped 4 bases and J dropped 4 bases, with 7 bases sitting between them. The CDR3 is made up of 11 amino acids.

This chain connects TRBV19 to TRBJ1-1; D gene ambiguous. V lost 3 bases, J lost 7 bases, and 9 bases lay in between. Germline assignment: CDR1 LNHDA and CDR2 SQIVND (reference sequence). The CDR3 contains 12 residues. The CDR3 region is CASSIYPGEAFF. The DNA for the CDR3 is TGTGCCAGTAGTATTTACCCGGGTGAAGCTTTCTTT.

The chain couples TRBV5-1 to TRBJ1-2; D call uncertain. V lost 4 bases, J lost 0 bases, and 7 bases lay in between. CDR1 SGHRS and CDR2 YFSETQ come from the germline V gene. The CDR3 length is 13 residues. Written as DNA, the CDR3 is TGCGCCAGCAGCCCCCCCTCTAACTATGGCTACACCTTC. Translated: CASSPPSNYGYTF. Full variable domain (remainder filled in from reference TRBV5-1 and TRBJ1-2): KAGVTQTPRYLIKTRGQQVTLSCSPISGHRSVSWYQQTPGQGLQFLFEYFSETQRNKGNFPGRFSGRQFSNSRSEMNVSTLELGDSALYLCASSPPSNYGYTFGSGTRLTVV.

V is TRBV20-1 and J is TRBJ2-3, with D possibly TRBD2 on 6 matching bases. CDR3 size: 15 residues. Germline CDR1 is DFQATT and CDR2 is SNEGSKA (reference sequence). The V gene lost 6 bases and the J gene lost 2 bases, with 18 bases spanning the gap. CDR3 DNA: TGCAGTGCCTCCCCTAGCGACACGCTCACAGATACGCAGTATTTT. It translates to CSASPSDTLTDTQYF.

The J gene is TRBJ2-7, the V gene TRBV9, with TRBD1 matching 9 bases. Germline CDR1 and CDR2: SGDLS and YYNGEE. The J segment lost 1 base and the V segment lost 4 bases, leaving 6 bases of the junction unmatched. The CDR3 consists of 15 residues. Here the CDR3 DNA reads TGTGCCAGCAGCCCTCGCGGGACAGGGTCCTACGAGCAGTACTTC. This codes for CASSPRGTGSYEQYF.

V usage is TRBV4-2 and J usage is TRBJ1-1; tentatively, D is TRBD1 (5 bases). Germline CDR1 and CDR2: LGHNA and YNFKEQ. There are 17 residues in the CDR3. Trimming cost V 1 base and J 4 bases, with 19 bases left between them. The CDR3 coding sequence is TGTGCCAGCAGCCAAGTTCTTATCGGGGCCTCGGGCACTGAAGCTTTCTTT. It encodes CASSQVLIGASGTEAFF.

The V gene is TRBV27, the J gene TRBJ2-2; 8 nucleotides line up with TRBD2. The germline V gene has CDR1 MNHEY and CDR2 SMNVEV (reference sequence). The V segment lost 5 bases and the J segment 7 bases; nucleotides outside the gene matches: 15. The CDR3 covers 17 residues. CDR3 loop: CASSPPPGLVGVGELFF. The DNA for the CDR3 is TGTGCCAGCAGTCCCCCTCCGGGACTAGTGGGTGTCGGGGAGCTGTTTTTT.

The chain joins TRBV27 to TRBJ1-4; D is undetermined. CDR3 size: 13 residues. Trimming shortened V by 4 bases and J by 8 bases, and 11 bases separated the two germline ends. In germline, CDR1 is MNHEY, CDR2 SMNVEV (reference sequence). The chain's CDR3 is CASSSSWVEKLFF. CDR3 sequence (DNA): TGTGCCAGCAGTTCCTCGTGGGTGGAAAAACTGTTTTTT.

The chain employs TRBV12-3 or TRBV12-4 and TRBJ1-4; TRBD1 might be the D (5 bases). Deletions cut 6 bases from V and 7 bases from J, with 15 bases between. CDR3 length: 14 amino acids. The CDR3 DNA follows: TGTGCCAGCAGCTCGACAGTATTCAGTGAAAAACTGTTTTTT. Residues: CASSSTVFSEKLFF.

V is TRBV6-5 and J is TRBJ2-1, with unresolved D. Trimming stripped 2 bases from V and 15 bases from J, with 11 bases between. The CDR3 is made up of 11 amino acids. Germline V gene lookup returns CDR1 MNHEY and CDR2 SVGAGI. CDR3 in DNA: TGTGCCAGCAGTTACGCTGGGGTGTCGTTCTTC. Translated, it gives CASSYAGVSFF.

The genes are TRBV5-6 and TRBJ2-4, with unresolved D. The CDR3 extends over 13 amino acids. Germline V gives CDR1 SGHDT, CDR2 YYEEEE. V shed 1 base and J shed 7 bases, with 9 bases lying between them. CDR3 coding DNA: TGTGCCAGCAGCTTGTCCGGCCCCAACATTCAGTACTTC. Translated, it gives CASSLSGPNIQYF.

This clonotype was seen only once. The chain recombines TRBV3-1 with TRBJ2-7; D is unclear. This CDR3 is 14 amino acids long. V was clipped by 0 bases and J by 5 bases, with 11 bases between them. Per germline, CDR1 LGHDT and CDR2 YNNKEL (reference sequence). The CDR3 DNA is TGTGCCAGCAGCCAAGAGGGCAGTACAGACGAGCAGTACTTC. This gives the protein CASSQEGSTDEQYF.